Listed below are T cell receptor beta chains from one sample, sequenced in a study of T and B cells in COVID-19 patients. TCRdb independently ran MiXCR on the multiplex PCR reads; one entry per CDR3 protein. The data contain approximately 9,500 distinct CDR3 sequences, around 28% of them singletons. Sequenced material: blood. These receptors came from a human donor who had recovered from COVID-19. The CDR3 runs from the conserved cysteine through the conserved F or W. A D gene is named only where the DNA matches it firmly. Rows give clone size only sometimes, using once, few, many, or a class for an expanded clone.

d_call clone_size j_call v_call cdr3_nt cdr3_aa
TRBD1 few TRBJ1-4 TRBV7-2 TGTGCCAGCAGCTTAGCGTTACGGGACAGGGTGGGGATAACTAATGAAAAACTGTTTTTT CASSLALRDRVGITNEKLFF
. . TRBJ1-1 TRBV19 TGTGCCAGTAGTATAACCCCAAAGAACACTGAAGCTTTCTTT CASSITPKNTEAFF
. medium-sized TRBJ1-1 TRBV19 TGTGCCAGTAATCGGGAGGCGAACACTGAAGCTTTCTTT CASNREANTEAFF
. . TRBJ1-1 TRBV5-4 TGTGCCAGCAGCTTGGAGATGCAAGGGTTTGATGAAGCTTTCTTT CASSLEMQGFDEAFF
TRBD1 few TRBJ1-5 TRBV5-6 TGTGCCAGCAGCTTTAGGGGGACAGGGCCCAATCAGCCCCAGCATTTT CASSFRGTGPNQPQHF
. medium-sized TRBJ1-5 TRBV10-3 TGTGCCATCAGTGAGCTGGCAGTGAGCAATCAGCCCCAGCATTTT CAISELAVSNQPQHF
. . TRBJ1-1 TRBV12-3/TRBV12-4 TGTGCCAGCAGTAGGACACCGATGAACACTGAAGCTTTCTTT CASSRTPMNTEAFF
. . TRBJ1-2 TRBV6-2/TRBV6-3 TGTGCCAGCACATTCGGAGGGGAAGGGAATGGCTACACCTTC CASTFGGEGNGYTF
TRBD1 . TRBJ1-4 TRBV29-1 TGCAGCGTTGAAGGGGACAGGGGGCTAAATGAAAAACTGTTTTTT CSVEGDRGLNEKLFF
. . TRBJ1-5 TRBV6-2/TRBV6-3 TGTGCCAGCAGTTTCTCATATGGGTATAGCAATCAGCCCCAGCATTTT CASSFSYGYSNQPQHF
TRBD2 many TRBJ2-7 TRBV10-3 TGTGCCATCAGTGCAGCGGGACGGCCCACGGAGCAGTACTTC CAISAAGRPTEQYF
. . TRBJ2-7 TRBV5-1 TGCGCCAGCAGCTTCAGCTCCTACGAGCAGTACTTC CASSFSSYEQYF
. . TRBJ1-6 TRBV28 TGTGCCAGCAGTTACACCGTACTCCGAGCACCCCTCCACTTT CASSYTVLRAPLHF
. . TRBJ2-6 TRBV19 TGTGCCAGTAGTATCGGACAGGGGGCTAGCGGGAGCTCTGGGGCCAACGTCCTGACTTTC CASSIGQGASGSSGANVLTF
TRBD2 . TRBJ2-5 TRBV11-2 TGTGCCAGCAGCCCTGGGACTAAGCCTATGGAGACCCAGTACTTC CASSPGTKPMETQYF
. few TRBJ2-7 TRBV7-2 TGTGCCAGCAGCTTAGGGGCAGGGATTTCCTACGAGCAGTACTTC CASSLGAGISYEQYF
. . TRBJ1-2 TRBV18 TGTGCCAGCTCACCGGGCAGTCAAGACTATGGCTACACCTTC CASSPGSQDYGYTF
. . TRBJ2-7 TRBV10-3 TGTGCCATCGGTGGGGGGGACACTGCTATCTCCTACGAGCAGTACTTC CAIGGGDTAISYEQYF
. . TRBJ1-4 TRBV20-1 TGCAGTGCTAGCTTGGGCCTGGAAGAAAAACTGTTTTTT CSASLGLEEKLFF
. . TRBJ1-1 TRBV5-1 TGCGCCAGCAGCTTGGAAGGGGGGAAGAACACTAAAGCTTTCTTT CASSLEGGKNTKAFF
TRBD1 few TRBJ2-2 TRBV10-3 TGTGCCATCAGTGTACACCGGGACAGAATGAACACCGGGGAGCTGTTTTTT CAISVHRDRMNTGELFF
. once TRBJ2-7 TRBV18 TGTGCCAGCTCACCAGGACACCCAACCTACGAGCAGTACTTC CASSPGHPTYEQYF
. medium-sized TRBJ2-5 TRBV5-4 TGTGCCAGCAGCTCCGGACAGCACCAAGAGACCCAGTACTTC CASSSGQHQETQYF
TRBD1 . TRBJ1-4 TRBV5-1 TGCGCCAGCAGCTTGGACCCCGGGACAGTGAATGAAAAACTGTTTTTT CASSLDPGTVNEKLFF
TRBD2 few TRBJ2-3 TRBV20-1 TGCAGTGCCAGTGGCGGGGGGGCCTCAGATACGCAGTATTTT CSASGGGASDTQYF
. medium-sized TRBJ2-2 TRBV19 TGTGCCAGTACCGTACGTCGGGTTTCGAACACCGGGGAGCTGTTTTTT CASTVRRVSNTGELFF
TRBD1 . TRBJ1-1 TRBV5-1 TGCGCCAGCACCCCCCGTGGACAGGGGAAGACTGAAGCTTTCTTT CASTPRGQGKTEAFF
. medium-sized TRBJ2-3 TRBV30 TGTGCCTGGAGCCACCCCGGAGGCACAGATACGCAGTATTTT CAWSHPGGTDTQYF
. many TRBJ2-2 TRBV30 TGTGCCTGGACCGGTAGGGGAACGAACACCGGGGAGCTGTTTTTT CAWTGRGTNTGELFF
. few TRBJ2-7 TRBV28 TGTGCCAGCAGTTTATACATCTACGAGCAGTACTTC CASSLYIYEQYF
TRBD1 . TRBJ2-7 TRBV27 TGTGCCAGCAGTTTACTTGGGACAGGGGCCTACGAGCAGTACTTC CASSLLGTGAYEQYF
. medium-sized TRBJ2-2 TRBV5-4 TGTGCCAGCAGCCCGGGTCGGACCGGGGAGCTGTTTTTT CASSPGRTGELFF
. . TRBJ2-1 TRBV24-1 TGTGCCACCAGTGATAAGTCACCCATCTCCTACAATGAGCAGTTCTTC CATSDKSPISYNEQFF
. medium-sized TRBJ2-1 TRBV19 TGTGCCAGTAGTATAGAACCAGGGGGGGTCAATGAGCAGTTCTTC CASSIEPGGVNEQFF
. medium-sized TRBJ2-1 TRBV15 TGTGCCACCAGCCCCGGGGGATCTTACTCCCCTGAGCAGTTCTTC CATSPGGSYSPEQFF
TRBD2 . TRBJ2-5 TRBV6-2/TRBV6-3 TGTGCCAGCAGTTACACCCCCCGGGGGGAGTATCTCCAAGAGACCCAGTACTTC CASSYTPRGEYLQETQYF
. medium-sized TRBJ2-7 TRBV19 TGTGCCAGTAGTCCTACCTGGGGCTCCTACGAGCAGTACTTC CASSPTWGSYEQYF
. . TRBJ2-7 TRBV5-4 TGTGCCAGCTCCGAAACGGGGGAGTTATACGAGCAGTACTTC CASSETGELYEQYF
. few TRBJ1-1 TRBV7-6 TGTGCCAGCAGCTCGGGATTCATGAACACTGAAGCTTTCTTT CASSSGFMNTEAFF
. . TRBJ1-4 TRBV10-3 TGTGCCATCAGTGAATCAGGGAAGGATGAAAAACTGTTTTTT CAISESGKDEKLFF